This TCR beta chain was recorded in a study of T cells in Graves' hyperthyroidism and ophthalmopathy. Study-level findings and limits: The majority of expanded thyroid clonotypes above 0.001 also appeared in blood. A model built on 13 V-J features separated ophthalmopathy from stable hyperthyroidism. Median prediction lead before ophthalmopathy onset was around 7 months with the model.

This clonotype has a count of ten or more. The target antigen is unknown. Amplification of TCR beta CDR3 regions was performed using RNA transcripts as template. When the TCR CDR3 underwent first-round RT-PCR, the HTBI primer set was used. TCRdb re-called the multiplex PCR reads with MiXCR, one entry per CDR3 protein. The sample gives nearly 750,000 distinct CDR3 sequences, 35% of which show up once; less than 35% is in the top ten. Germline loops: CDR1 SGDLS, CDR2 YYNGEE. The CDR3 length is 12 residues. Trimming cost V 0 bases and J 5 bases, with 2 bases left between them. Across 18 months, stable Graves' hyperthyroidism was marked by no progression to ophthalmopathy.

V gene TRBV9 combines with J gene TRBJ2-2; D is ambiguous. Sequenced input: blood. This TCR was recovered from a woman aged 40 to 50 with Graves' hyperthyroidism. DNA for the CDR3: TGTGCCAGCAGCGTAGAGACCGGGGAGCTGTTTTTT. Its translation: CASSVETGELFF.